The 16 T cell receptor beta chains below all came from one sample that was sequenced in a study of blood T cell repertoires in COVID-19. Clones were sequenced by immunoSEQ multiplex PCR, and TCRdb holds only the in-frame ones, with some missing. The sample consists of 150,000 to 200,000 clones, about 88% of them appearing once. Sequenced sample: peripheral blood. These TCRs come from a woman of 80 years or more in a cohort sampled during active or convalescent COVID-19.

This sequence joins TRBV7-8 and TRBJ2-1, with TRBD2 identical over 12 bases. CDR1 SGHVS and CDR2 FQNEAQ come from the germline V gene. V lost 5 bases, J lost 6 bases, and 11 bases stayed unmatched. This CDR3 is 17 amino acids long. CDR3 nucleotides: TGTGCCAGCAGCCCAAACCAACTAGCGGGAGGATTCAATGAGCAGTTCTTC. Translating gives CASSPNQLAGGFNEQFF.

V gene TRBV18 combines with J gene TRBJ1-3, with 7 bases that match TRBD1. The germline V gene has CDR1 KGHSH and CDR2 LQKENI. Trimming removed 5 bases from V and 0 bases from J; junction bases left unmatched: 10. The CDR3 is made up of 17 amino acids. The CDR3 reads CASSGSTGIDSGNTIYF. The CDR3, as DNA: TGTGCCAGCTCAGGATCGACAGGGATTGACTCTGGAAACACCATATATTTT.

The chain links TRBV5-1 to TRBJ1-3; perhaps TRBD1 as D (5 bases). The CDR3 spans 15 residues. Trimming shortened V by 0 bases and J by 2 bases, and 9 bases separated the two germline ends. Germline assignment: CDR1 SGHRS and CDR2 YFSETQ. The CDR3 region is CASSLEPTAGNTIYF. The CDR3 DNA is TGCGCCAGCAGCTTGGAACCGACAGCTGGAAACACCATATATTTT.

This rearrangement joins TRBV3-1 (or the pseudogene TRBV3-2) to TRBJ2-2; D possibly corresponds to TRBD2 (5 bases). Germline lookup yields CDR1 LGHDT and CDR2 YNNKEL (reference sequence). Trimming removed 5 bases at V and 4 bases at J, with 8 bases between. This CDR3 spans 13 amino acids. The CDR3 DNA reads as TGTGCCAGCAGCGCAACTAGCACCGGGGAGCTGTTTTTT. Its translation: CASSATSTGELFF.

This clone has more than one count but fewer than ten. The chain combines TRBV5-4 with TRBJ2-1; 8 nucleotides match TRBD2. J was trimmed by 6 bases and V by 0 bases; bases with no gene match: 11. This CDR3 has 17 amino acids. Looked up from germline, CDR1 is SGHNT and CDR2 is YYREEE (reference sequence). The CDR3 spells CASSLALSSGGGNEQFF. In DNA, the CDR3 is TGTGCCAGCAGCTTGGCCCTCTCGAGCGGGGGAGGCAATGAGCAGTTCTTC.

This chain links TRBV7-2 with TRBJ1-2, with a tentative D call TRBD1 (6 bases). V lost 2 bases and J 0 bases, leaving 7 bases between the germline ends. CDR1 and CDR2 (germline): SGHTA, FQGNSA. CDR3 length: 14 residues. As DNA, the CDR3 is TGTGCCAGCAGCTTACAGGGGACTAACTATGGCTACACCTTC. The encoded protein is CASSLQGTNYGYTF.

Only a few counts were recorded for this clone. The chain uses TRBV4-2 and TRBJ2-1, with TRBD2 identical over 10 bases. Germline assignment: CDR1 LGHNA and CDR2 YNFKEQ. Losses at the gene ends were 0 bases for V and 9 bases for J; bases not matched to a gene: 8. CDR3 length equals 16 residues. Here the CDR3 DNA reads TGTGCCAGCAGCCAAGAAGCCAGCGGGAGGGCCCCTGAGCAGTTCTTC. It translates to CASSQEASGRAPEQFF.

This sequence joins TRBV11-2 and TRBJ1-3; no firm D call. Germline lookup yields CDR1 SGHAT and CDR2 FQNNGV. This CDR3 has 13 amino acids. V was trimmed by 4 bases and J by 4 bases, leaving 8 bases between them. The CDR3 DNA follows: TGTGCCAGCAGCTCCGAGAGGGGAAACACCATATATTTT. It translates to CASSSERGNTIYF.

The J gene is TRBJ2-3, the V gene TRBV9, with TRBD2 matching over 8 bases. V dropped 1 base and J dropped 4; count of bases not matched to a gene: 5. The CDR3 is made up of 15 amino acids. The germline V gene has CDR1 SGDLS and CDR2 YYNGEE. CDR3 loop: CASSVQGGGPDTQYF. The CDR3 DNA reads TGTGCCAGCAGCGTACAGGGCGGGGGGCCAGATACGCAGTATTTT. The whole variable domain, remainder taken from reference TRBV9 and TRBJ2-3, is DSGVTQTPKHLITATGQRVTLRCSPRSGDLSVYWYQQSLDQGLQFLIQYYNGEERAKGNILERFSAQQFPDLHSELNLSSLELGDSALYFCASSVQGGGPDTQYFGPGTRLTVL.

The chain is built from TRBV2 and TRBJ2-6, with D perhaps matching TRBD2 (6 bases). This CDR3 is built from 16 residues. Trimming removed 7 bases at V and 0 bases at J, with 13 bases between. CDR1 SNHLY and CDR2 FYNNEI come from the germline V gene. The CDR3 sequence is CASTGVPSSGANVLTF. DNA of the CDR3: TGTGCCAGCACGGGGGTCCCGAGCTCTGGGGCCAACGTCCTGACTTTC.

As DNA, the CDR3 is TGTGCCAGTAGTATGCGGAGGGGACTAGACCTCACTGAAGCTTTCTTT. It yields the protein CASSMRRGLDLTEAFF. The rearrangement links TRBV19 to TRBJ1-1; possible D gene TRBD1, 5 bases. The germline V gene encodes CDR1 LNHDA and CDR2 SQIVND (reference sequence). The CDR3 length is 16 residues. Trimming removed 3 bases from V and 4 bases from J, with 18 bases in between.

The chain joins TRBV7-9 to TRBJ1-4, with TRBD1 matching over 7 bases. The CDR3 sequence is 13 residues long. The J segment lost 10 bases and the V segment lost 4 bases, leaving 6 bases of the junction unmatched. Germline CDR1 reads SEHNR; CDR2 reads FQNEAQ (reference sequence). Written as DNA, the CDR3 is TGTGCCAGCAGCTGGGACAGCGGCTCAAAACTGTTTTTT. Translation gives CASSWDSGSKLFF.

The V gene is TRBV27, the J gene TRBJ2-3, with a possible D match to TRBD2 (7 bases). CDR3 length equals 18 residues. V lost 6 bases to trimming and J lost 7 bases, with 29 bases between them. Germline V gives CDR1 MNHEY, CDR2 SMNVEV (reference sequence). CDR3 DNA: TGTGCCAGCAGCCCGTTTAGAGGGGGGGCCCCGGGAACCAATACGCAGTATTTT. Its translation: CASSPFRGGAPGTNTQYF.

The V and J genes are TRBV5-8 and TRBJ2-3; possibly TRBD2 for D (5 bases). The V end was cut by 0 bases, the J end by 1 base, with 12 bases between. The germline CDR1 and CDR2 sequences are SGHTS and YDEGEE. This CDR3 has 16 residues. Here the CDR3 reads CASSLGVDSRTDTQYF. CDR3 nucleotide sequence: TGTGCCAGCAGCTTGGGTGTGGACTCCCGCACAGATACGCAGTATTTT.

This chain connects TRBV7-2 to TRBJ2-1, with 7 bases lining up with TRBD1. Trimming cost V 3 bases and J 0 bases; bases outside gene matches: 2. The CDR3 is made up of 15 amino acids. The germline V gene encodes CDR1 SGHTA and CDR2 FQGNSA. In nucleotides, the CDR3 is TGTGCCAGCAGCTTGGACAGGAGCTCCTACAATGAGCAGTTCTTC. Translated, it gives CASSLDRSSYNEQFF. The full variable domain, with the rest looked up from reference TRBV7-2 and TRBJ2-1, is GAGVSQSPSNKVTEKGKDVELRCDPISGHTALYWYRQSLGQGLEFLIYFQGNSAPDKSGLPSDRFSAERTGGSVSTLTIQRTQQEDSAVYLCASSLDRSSYNEQFFGPGTRLTVL.

This clone was found a few times. V is TRBV4-3 and J is TRBJ2-3; the match to TRBD2 covers 11 bases. Germline loops: CDR1 LGHNA, CDR2 YSLEER. The V and J ends lost 4 bases and 1 base, in that order; junction bases with no gene match: 4. This CDR3 has 16 amino acids. The DNA of the CDR3 is TGCGCCAGCAGCCCCGAGACTAGCGGGGGCACAGATACGCAGTATTTT. It encodes CASSPETSGGTDTQYF.